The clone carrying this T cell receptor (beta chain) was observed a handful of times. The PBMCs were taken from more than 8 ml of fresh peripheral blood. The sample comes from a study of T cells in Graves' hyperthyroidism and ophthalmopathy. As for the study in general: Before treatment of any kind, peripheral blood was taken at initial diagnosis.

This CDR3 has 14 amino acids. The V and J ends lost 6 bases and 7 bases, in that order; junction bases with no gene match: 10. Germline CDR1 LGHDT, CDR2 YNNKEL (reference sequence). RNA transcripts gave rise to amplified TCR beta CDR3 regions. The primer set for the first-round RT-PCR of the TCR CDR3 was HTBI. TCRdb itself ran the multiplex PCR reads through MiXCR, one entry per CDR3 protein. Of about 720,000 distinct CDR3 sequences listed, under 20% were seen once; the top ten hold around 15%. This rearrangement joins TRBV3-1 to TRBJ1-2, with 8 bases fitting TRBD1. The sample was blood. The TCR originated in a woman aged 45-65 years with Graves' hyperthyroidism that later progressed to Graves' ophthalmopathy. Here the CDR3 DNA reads TGTGCCAGCAGTTACCGGGACAGGCGATTTGGCTACACCTTC. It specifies CASSYRDRRFGYTF. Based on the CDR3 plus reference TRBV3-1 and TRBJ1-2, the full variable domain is DTAVSQTPKYLVTQMGNDKSIKCEQNLGHDTMYWYKQDSKKFLKIMFSYNNKELIINETVPNRFSPKSPDKAHLNLHINSLELGDSAVYFCASSYRDRRFGYTFGSGTRLTVV.